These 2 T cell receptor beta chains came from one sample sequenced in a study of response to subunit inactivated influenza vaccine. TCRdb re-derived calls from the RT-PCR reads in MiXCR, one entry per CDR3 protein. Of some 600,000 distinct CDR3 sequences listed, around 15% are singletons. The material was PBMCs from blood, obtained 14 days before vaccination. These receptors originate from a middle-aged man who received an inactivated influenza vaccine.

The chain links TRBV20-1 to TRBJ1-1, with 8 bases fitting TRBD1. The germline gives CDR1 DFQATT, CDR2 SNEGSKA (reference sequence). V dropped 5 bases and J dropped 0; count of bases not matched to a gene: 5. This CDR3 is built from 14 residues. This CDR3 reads CSASRTGMNTEAFF. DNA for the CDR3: TGCAGTGCTTCTCGGACAGGGATGAACACTGAAGCTTTCTTT.

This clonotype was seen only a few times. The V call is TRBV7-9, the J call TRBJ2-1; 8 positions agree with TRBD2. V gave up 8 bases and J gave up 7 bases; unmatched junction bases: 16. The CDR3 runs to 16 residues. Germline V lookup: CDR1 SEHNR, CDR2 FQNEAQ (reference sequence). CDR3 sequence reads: CASRYSGSGSPNEQFF. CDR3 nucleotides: TGTGCCAGCCGCTATTCGGGCAGCGGGAGTCCTAATGAGCAGTTCTTC.